These 20 T cell receptor beta chains originate from one sample sequenced in a study of T cell responses to AZD1222 COVID-19 vaccine. The protocol was immunoSEQ multiplex PCR, while the TCRdb copy is restricted to in-frame clones and leaves out a portion. Among approximately 110,000 clones listed, around 90% were seen once. The sample consisted of peripheral blood, taken on day 0 of AZD1222 vaccination. Source of these receptors: an adult in good health.

The gene calls are TRBV19 and TRBJ1-5; unclear D gene. The CDR3 is 15 residues long. The ends were cut back, 5 bases at V and 0 bases at J, with 11 bases in the middle. Germline V CDR1 and CDR2: LNHDA, SQIVND (reference sequence). The CDR3 DNA sequence: TGTGCCAGTAGTTCGCACGTGAATAGCAATCAGCCCCAGCATTTT. Amino acids: CASSSHVNSNQPQHF.

CDR3 loop: CASSASETQYF. The CDR3 DNA reads TGTGCCAGCTCAGCCTCGGAGACCCAGTACTTC. The chain links TRBV18 to TRBJ2-5; D is undetermined. There are 11 residues in the CDR3. Germline V gene lookup returns CDR1 KGHSH and CDR2 LQKENI. V lost 5 bases, J lost 5 bases, and 6 bases lay in between.

This chain joins TRBV9 and TRBJ1-1; no clear D gene. The CDR3 spans 15 residues. V was trimmed by 1 base and J by 2 bases, leaving 12 bases between them. Germline V gives CDR1 SGDLS, CDR2 YYNGEE. The CDR3 DNA follows: TGTGCCAGCAGCGTACTGTCAATGGGAAACACTGAAGCTTTCTTT. This sequence encodes CASSVLSMGNTEAFF.

This rearrangement joins TRBV7-6 to TRBJ2-5, with TRBD2 matching 8 bases. From germline, CDR1 is SGHVS and CDR2 FNYEAQ. Germline trimming cut 7 bases from V and 5 bases from J; bases unmatched to any gene: 12. The CDR3 contains 15 residues. CDR3 residues: CASTSRLGLVETQYF. The DNA for the CDR3 is TGTGCCAGCACCTCGCGATTGGGACTAGTTGAGACCCAGTACTTC.

V is TRBV7-6 and J is TRBJ2-5; D remains ambiguous. Trimming took off 4 bases at V and 0 bases at J, with 21 bases between the two ends. Germline CDR1 reads SGHVS; CDR2 reads FNYEAQ. There are 18 residues in the CDR3. In DNA, the CDR3 is TGTGCCAGCAGCTCCTCCGGGCTCCAGCGCCATAACCAAGAGACCCAGTACTTC. It translates to CASSSSGLQRHNQETQYF. Using reference TRBV7-6 and TRBJ2-5 for the parts outside the CDR3, the full variable domain is GAGVSQSPRYKVTKRGQDVALRCDPISGHVSLYWYRQALGQGPEFLTYFNYEAQQDKSGLPNDRFSAERPEGSISTLTIQRTEQRDSAMYRCASSSSGLQRHNQETQYFGPGTRLLVL.

The V call is TRBV4-1, the J call TRBJ2-5, with TRBD1 identical over 10 bases. Germline assignment: CDR1 MGHRA and CDR2 YSYEKL. The CDR3 contains 15 residues. J lost 7 bases, V lost 6 bases, and 11 bases had no gene match. The CDR3 spells CASSPPRTGGGTQYF. The CDR3 DNA follows: TGCGCCAGCAGTCCGCCCCGGACAGGGGGAGGGACCCAGTACTTC.

The CDR3: CASSLGGPWEQGYEQYF. For the CDR3, the DNA is TGTGCCAGCAGTTTGGGTGGTCCATGGGAGCAGGGTTACGAGCAGTACTTC. V and J are TRBV27 and TRBJ2-7; D could derive from TRBD1 or TRBD2 (5 bases each). The germline V and J ends were trimmed by 3 bases and 4 bases, with 22 bases remaining between them. Germline V gene lookup returns CDR1 MNHEY and CDR2 SMNVEV (reference sequence). The CDR3 is 17 residues long.

The table lists this clone with a few counts. V and J are TRBV5-4 and TRBJ2-5, with D unresolved. The ends were cut back, 1 base at V and 2 bases at J, with 0 bases in the middle. There are 11 residues in the CDR3. The germline V gene has CDR1 SGHNT and CDR2 YYREEE (reference sequence). The CDR3 bases are TGTGCCAGCAGCTTGCAAGAGACCCAGTACTTC. Translating it yields CASSLQETQYF.

The chain uses TRBV4-1 and TRBJ1-1; no reliable D call. The CDR3 contains 15 residues. Germline CDR1 is MGHRA and CDR2 is YSYEKL. V gave up 1 base and J gave up 1 base, with 10 bases separating them. The CDR3 spells CASSQGRARNTEAFF. The CDR3 DNA reads as TGCGCCAGCAGCCAAGGCCGGGCCCGGAACACTGAAGCTTTCTTT.

The chain links TRBV24-1 to TRBJ2-1; 11 bases agree with TRBD1. CDR3 size: 15 residues. V dropped 4 bases and J dropped 6; count of bases not matched to a gene: 4. Germline CDR1 is KGHDR and CDR2 is SFDVKD. CDR3 nucleotide sequence: TGTGCCACCAGTGAGCGGACAGGGGGCTTCAATGAGCAGTTCTTC. This translates into CATSERTGGFNEQFF.

This clone was found a few times. This chain connects TRBV6-5 to TRBJ1-1; D call uncertain. The CDR3 runs to 13 residues. The V and J ends lost 10 bases and 1 base respectively, with 13 bases between them. Germline V lookup: CDR1 MNHEY, CDR2 SVGAGI. CDR3 bases: TGTGCCACCCTCCGGGTGGGGAACACTGAAGCTTTCTTT. This gives the protein CATLRVGNTEAFF.

The count of this clone is one. The chain has TRBV28 and TRBJ1-6; D perhaps matches TRBD1 (5 bases). CDR1 and CDR2 (germline): MDHEN, SYDVKM. The CDR3 runs 15 residues. Between the trimmed V and J ends, which lost 5 bases and 5 bases, there was a span of 13 bases. CDR3 nucleotides: TGTGCCAGCAGTGACGACAGTCCCAATAATTCACCCCTCCACTTT. Translation: CASSDDSPNNSPLHF.

V and J are TRBV9 and TRBJ1-4; tentatively, D is TRBD1 (5 bases). Per the germline V gene, CDR1 is SGDLS and CDR2 is YYNGEE. V was clipped by 3 bases and J by 5 bases, with 8 bases between them. There are 13 residues in the CDR3. The CDR3 sequence is CASSATVNEKLFF. CDR3 bases: TGTGCCAGCAGCGCGACAGTGAATGAAAAACTGTTTTTT.

The genes are TRBV24-1 and TRBJ2-1; TRBD2 matches at 15 bases. Per germline, CDR1 KGHDR and CDR2 SFDVKD. V shed 5 bases and J 7 bases; nucleotides not matched to a gene: 2. CDR3 size: 15 residues. The CDR3 DNA sequence: TGTGCCACCAGTGTCGGGACTAGCGGGAGGAATGAGCAGTTCTTC. Translating gives CATSVGTSGRNEQFF.

V usage is TRBV7-2 and J usage is TRBJ1-1; D gene uncertain. CDR1 SGHTA and CDR2 FQGNSA come from the germline V gene. Trimming pared 6 bases from V and 0 bases from J, leaving 8 bases between. The CDR3 length is 13 residues. CDR3 residues: CASRSEVNTEAFF. CDR3 coding DNA: TGTGCCAGCAGGAGCGAGGTGAACACTGAAGCTTTCTTT.

This clone was seen just once. The chain is built from TRBV7-2 and TRBJ2-2; D is uncertain. The V end lost 7 bases, the J end lost 5 bases, and 14 bases lay between the germline ends. CDR1 and CDR2 (germline): SGHTA, FQGNSA. The CDR3 runs to 14 residues. The CDR3 loop is CASTPQLGTGELFF. The CDR3 DNA reads as TGTGCCAGCACCCCCCAACTTGGTACCGGGGAGCTGTTTTTT.

The gene calls are TRBV30 and TRBJ2-5; 8 nucleotides match TRBD2. The V gene end was trimmed by 7 bases and the J gene end by 7 bases; junction bases not matched to a gene: 14. CDR1 and CDR2 from the germline V gene are GTSNPN and SVGIG (reference sequence). The CDR3 totals 14 residues. The CDR3 loop is CAFTDIRGLVTQYF. The CDR3 nucleotides read TGTGCCTTCACCGACATAAGGGGACTAGTGACCCAGTACTTC.

The chain joins TRBV6-2 or TRBV6-3 to TRBJ1-5; D remains unclear. This CDR3 spans 15 amino acids. V gave up 2 bases and J gave up 0 bases, with 8 bases separating them. Per germline, CDR1 MNHEY and CDR2 SVGEGT. The CDR3 DNA is TGTGCCAGCAGTTACGACGGGAGTAGCAATCAGCCCCAGCATTTT. Protein sequence: CASSYDGSSNQPQHF.

This clone was seen only once. The chain combines TRBV20-1 with TRBJ2-7; no definite D call. The CDR3 has 11 residues. CDR1 and CDR2 (germline): DFQATT, SNEGSKA (reference sequence). The V end was cut by 6 bases, the J end by 5 bases, with 11 bases between. CDR3 sequence reads: CSAAPNNEQYF. The DNA for the CDR3 is TGCAGTGCCGCGCCGAATAACGAGCAGTACTTC.

This chain connects TRBV5-1 to TRBJ2-7, with D hard to call. The length of the CDR3 is 14 residues. CDR1 and CDR2 (germline): SGHRS, YFSETQ. Trimming cost V 0 bases and J 2 bases, with 9 bases left between them. In DNA form, the CDR3 reads TGCGCCAGCAGCTTGGTGGGTCCCCCCTACGAGCAGTACTTC. It translates to CASSLVGPPYEQYF.